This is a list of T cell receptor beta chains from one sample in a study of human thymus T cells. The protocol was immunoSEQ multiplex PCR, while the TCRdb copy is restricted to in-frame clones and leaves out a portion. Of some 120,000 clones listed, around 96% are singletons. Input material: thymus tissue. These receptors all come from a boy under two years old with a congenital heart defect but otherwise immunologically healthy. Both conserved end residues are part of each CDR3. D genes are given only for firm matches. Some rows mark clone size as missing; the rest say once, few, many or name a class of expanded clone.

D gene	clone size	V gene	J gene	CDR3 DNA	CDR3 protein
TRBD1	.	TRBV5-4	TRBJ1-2	TGTGCCAGCCACCGGACAGGGGGCTATGGCTACACCTTC	CASHRTGGYGYTF
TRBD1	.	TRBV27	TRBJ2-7	TGTGCCAGCAGTTCCGGGACAGGGGGTGCGCAGTACTTC	CASSSGTGGAQYF
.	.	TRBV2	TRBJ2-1	TGTGCCAGCAGTGAAGCACCCACAGCGCCTGAGCAGTTCTTC	CASSEAPTAPEQFF
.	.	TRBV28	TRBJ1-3	TGTGCCAGCACCGAAGGTCAGTTTGACACCCGCTCGGAGTGCACCATATATTTT	CASTEGQFDTRSECTIYF
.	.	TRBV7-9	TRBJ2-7	TGTGCCAGCAGCTTTGACCTTTTCTACGAGCAGTACTTC	CASSFDLFYEQYF
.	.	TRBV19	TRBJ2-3	TGTGCCAGTAGTTCCTGGGAGGGGGCAGATACGCAGTATTTT	CASSSWEGADTQYF
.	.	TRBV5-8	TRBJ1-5	TGTGCCAGCAGCTTGCGACCCGGGGGAGGGAGCAATCAGCCCCAGCATTTT	CASSLRPGGGSNQPQHF
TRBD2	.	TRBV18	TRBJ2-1	TGTGCCAGCTCCCAACTACAGCGGGGGCAGTACAATGAGCAGTTCTTC	CASSQLQRGQYNEQFF
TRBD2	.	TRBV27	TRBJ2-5	TGTGCCAGCAGGACCACTAGCGGGGGTTGGGAGACCCAGTACTTC	CASRTTSGGWETQYF
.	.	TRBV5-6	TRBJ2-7	TGTGCCAGCAGCTTGCACGAACAGGGAGGCGAGCAGTACTTC	CASSLHEQGGEQYF
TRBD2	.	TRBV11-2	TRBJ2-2	TGTGCCAGCAGCTTAGATAGGGATAGCGGGGGGTTAAACACCGGGGAGCTGTTTTTT	CASSLDRDSGGLNTGELFF
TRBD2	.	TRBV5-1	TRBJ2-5	TGCGCCAGCAGCTTGGGCGGGGGGAAGACCCAGTACTTC	CASSLGGGKTQYF
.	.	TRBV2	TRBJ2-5	TGTGCCAGCAGGGCGGCGAAGATTGGGCAGTACTTC	CASRAAKIGQYF
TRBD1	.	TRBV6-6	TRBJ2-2	TGTGCCAGCGGTGGGACAGAGGACACCGGGGAGCTGTTTTTT	CASGGTEDTGELFF
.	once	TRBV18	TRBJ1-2	TGTGCCAGCTCACCACGCGGGAGTCACTATGGCTACACCTTC	CASSPRGSHYGYTF
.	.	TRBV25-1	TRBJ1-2	TGTGCCAGCAGTGATTCAAGAACCCCCCAGGGTCGGCACACCTTC	CASSDSRTPQGRHTF
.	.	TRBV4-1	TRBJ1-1	TGCGCCAGCAGCCAGGCAAGGGGGGAAACTGAAGCTTTCTTT	CASSQARGETEAFF
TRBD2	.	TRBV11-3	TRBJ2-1	TGTGCCAGCAGCTTAGCCCCGAGACTAGCGGGGGACAATGAGCAGTTCTTC	CASSLAPRLAGDNEQFF
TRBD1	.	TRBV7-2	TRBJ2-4	TGTGCCAGCAGCCCAGGGGGCTCGTTCAAAAACATTCAGTACTTC	CASSPGGSFKNIQYF
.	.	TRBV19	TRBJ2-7	TGTGCCAGTAGACCGGGGGCTACCTTCTACGAGCAGTACTTC	CASRPGATFYEQYF
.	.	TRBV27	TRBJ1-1	TGTGCCAGCAGTTTCCCCTACGATGGGCGGAGGGCCACTGAAGCTTTCTTT	CASSFPYDGRRATEAFF
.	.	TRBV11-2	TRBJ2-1	TGTGCCAGCAGCTTAGGGGAGACTTTCTCCTACAATGAGCAGTTCTTC	CASSLGETFSYNEQFF
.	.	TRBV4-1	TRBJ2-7	TGCGCCAGCAGCCAAGATCCCCGGGGGTCCTCCTACGAGCAGTACTTC	CASSQDPRGSSYEQYF
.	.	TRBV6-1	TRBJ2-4	TGTGCCAGCAGGTCCACAGGGAAAAACATTCAGTACTTC	CASRSTGKNIQYF
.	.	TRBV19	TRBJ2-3	TGTGCCAGTAGTCTCTCTGGGGGCCGTGCTAGCACAGATACGCAGTATTTT	CASSLSGGRASTDTQYF
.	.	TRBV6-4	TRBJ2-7	TGTGCCAGACAGGGTGGAATAGCCTACGAGCAGTACTTC	CARQGGIAYEQYF
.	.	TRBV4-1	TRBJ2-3	TGCGCCAGCAGCCAACAAAGGGGACATAACACAGATACGCAGTATTTT	CASSQQRGHNTDTQYF
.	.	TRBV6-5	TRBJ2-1	TGTGCCAGCAGTTACAAGGCAGGGTTAGGGAGTGAGCAGTTCTTC	CASSYKAGLGSEQFF
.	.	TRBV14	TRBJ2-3	TGTGCCAGCGCCTCCCCTAGCGATCCAGATACGCAGTATTTT	CASASPSDPDTQYF
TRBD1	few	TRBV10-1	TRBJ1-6	TGCGCCAGCAGAGAGACAGGGGACGCTTATAATTCACCCCTCCACTTT	CASRETGDAYNSPLHF
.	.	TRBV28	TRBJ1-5	TGTGCCAGCAGTTACCTTAGGGGGGGACATCAGCCCCAGCATTTT	CASSYLRGGHQPQHF
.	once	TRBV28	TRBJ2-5	TGTGCCAGCAGTTTATGCGGTGGGAGACAAGGAGAGACCCAGTACTTC	CASSLCGGRQGETQYF
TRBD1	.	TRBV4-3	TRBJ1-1	TGCGCCAGCAGCCAAGGGGCACCGGGACAGGGGGCGAACACTGAAGCTTTCTTT	CASSQGAPGQGANTEAFF
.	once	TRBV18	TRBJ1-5	TGTGCCAGCTCATCCCAGCCGAATCAGCCCCAGCATTTT	CASSSQPNQPQHF
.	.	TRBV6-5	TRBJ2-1	TGTGCCAGCAGTTACCCGACAATCCACAATGAGCAGTTCTTC	CASSYPTIHNEQFF
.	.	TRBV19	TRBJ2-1	TGTGCCAGTAGTATTCGGCCGGTATCCTACAATGAGCAGTTCTTC	CASSIRPVSYNEQFF
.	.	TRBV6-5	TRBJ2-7	TGTGCCAGCAGTTACCGGCGCGAGCAGTACTTC	CASSYRREQYF
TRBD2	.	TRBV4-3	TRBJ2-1	TGCGCCAGCAGCCACGAGACTAGCGGAGACAATGAGCAGTTCTTC	CASSHETSGDNEQFF
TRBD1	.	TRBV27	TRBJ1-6	TGTGCCAGCACCGAGACAGGGGGCCATAATTCACCCCTCCACTTT	CASTETGGHNSPLHF
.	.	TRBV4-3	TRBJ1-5	TGCGCCAGCAGGGGCGACGGGGATAGCAATCAGCCCCAGCATTTT	CASRGDGDSNQPQHF
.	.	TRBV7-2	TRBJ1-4	TGTGCCAGCAGCTTATCTAGCGGCGAAAAACTGTTTTTT	CASSLSSGEKLFF
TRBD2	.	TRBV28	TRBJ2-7	TGTGCCAGCAGTTCATATATGGGTGGGGGGGACCCCTACGAGCAGTACTTC	CASSSYMGGGDPYEQYF
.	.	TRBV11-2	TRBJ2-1	TGTGCCAGCAGCTTAGATAACCGAGACTCCTACAATGAGCAGTTCTTC	CASSLDNRDSYNEQFF
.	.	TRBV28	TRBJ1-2	TGTGCCAGCAGTTCGGACTCCTATGGCTACACCTTC	CASSSDSYGYTF
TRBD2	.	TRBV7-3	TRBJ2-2	TGTGCCAGCAGCCCCCTAGCGGGGGGGATGACCGGGGAGCTGTTTTTT	CASSPLAGGMTGELFF
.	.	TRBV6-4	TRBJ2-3	TGTGCCAGCAGCCTTACTAGCACAGATACGCAGTATTTT	CASSLTSTDTQYF
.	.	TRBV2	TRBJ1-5	TGTGCCAGCAGTGATTTTCCCAGGTCGACGGAGGGGGTGAGCAATCAGCCCCAGCATTTT	CASSDFPRSTEGVSNQPQHF
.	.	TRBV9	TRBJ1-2	TGTGCCAGCAGCTTAGGGGTGACACCAAACTATGGCTACACCTTC	CASSLGVTPNYGYTF